This section outlines one T cell receptor beta chain sequence together with its context. The sample belongs to a study of blood T cell repertoires in COVID-19. Study-level information: Acute-phase and convalescent COVID-19 samples originated in the United States, Italy and Spain. The analysed material was cDNA or gDNA that came from T cells, B-cell-depleted T cells, or PBMCs.

Original data processing: Amplification from reference gene primers served as the basis for estimated nucleated cell counts. The data were produced by immunoSEQ multiplex PCR, yet TCRdb's version contains in-frame clones alone and is incomplete. D and trimming come from the DNA, and the V and J calls and clone size come from that table. Of about 81,000 clones in the sample, around 88% were seen once. The TCR originated in a woman older than 75 with acute or convalescent COVID-19. The sequencing sample was made of peripheral blood.

DNA for the CDR3: TGTGCCAGCAGCTTAATTGAGGGGGCCTCGAACACCGGGGAGCTGTTTTTT. It translates to CASSLIEGASNTGELFF. The V and J genes are TRBV13 and TRBJ2-2; 7 nucleotides agree with TRBD1. Per the germline V gene, CDR1 is PRHDT and CDR2 is FYEKMQ (reference sequence). Unmatched junction bases numbered 6, after V lost 2 bases and J lost 0 bases. The CDR3 is 17 amino acids.